This entry describes one T cell receptor beta chain. The antigen is undetermined. TCRdb's copy holds only in-frame clones and misses some; the assay was immunoSEQ multiplex PCR. The sample holds 1,500,000 or so clones; around 98.5% are singletons and the top ten take around 0.38%. The data belong to a study of shared clonotypes between healthy human individuals. Germline V gene data show CDR1 as SGHNT and CDR2 as YYREEE (reference sequence). CDR3 size: 15 residues. The trim removed 1 base at V and 4 bases at J, leaving 4 bases unmatched. Findings of the study overall: Among donors, sharing of clonotypes was expected to be affected by sequencing depth.

Specimen: naive CD4+ T cells sorted from blood. Subset given: CD45RA+ positively selected. The sequence derives from a man aged 25-45 years in good health. This chain connects TRBV5-4 to TRBJ2-2, with TRBD1 matching 7 bases. The CDR3, as DNA: TGTGCCAGCAGCTTGCCGGGACAGCTCACCGGGGAGCTGTTTTTT. It yields the protein CASSLPGQLTGELFF.